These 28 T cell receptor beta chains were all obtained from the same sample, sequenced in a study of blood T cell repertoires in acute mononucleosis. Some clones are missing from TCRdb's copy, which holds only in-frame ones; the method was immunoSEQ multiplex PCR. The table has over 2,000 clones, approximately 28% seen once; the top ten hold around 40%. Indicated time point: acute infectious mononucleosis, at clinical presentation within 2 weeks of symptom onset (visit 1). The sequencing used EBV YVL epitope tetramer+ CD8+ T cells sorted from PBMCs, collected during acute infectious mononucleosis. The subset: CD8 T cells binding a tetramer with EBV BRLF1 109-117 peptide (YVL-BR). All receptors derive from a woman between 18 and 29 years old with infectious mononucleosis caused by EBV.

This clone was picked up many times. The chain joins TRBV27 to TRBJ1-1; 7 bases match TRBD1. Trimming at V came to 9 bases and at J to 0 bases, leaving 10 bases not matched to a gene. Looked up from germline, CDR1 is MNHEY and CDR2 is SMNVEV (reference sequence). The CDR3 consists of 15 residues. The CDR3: CASFLGQTMNTEAFF. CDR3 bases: TGTGCCAGTTTTCTGGGACAGACAATGAACACTGAAGCTTTCTTT.

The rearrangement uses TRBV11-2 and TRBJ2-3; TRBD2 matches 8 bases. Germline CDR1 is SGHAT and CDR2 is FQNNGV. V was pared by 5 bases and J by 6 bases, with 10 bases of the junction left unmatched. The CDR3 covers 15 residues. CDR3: CASSRTSGSGDTQYF. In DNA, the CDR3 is TGTGCCAGCAGCCGGACAAGCGGGAGTGGCGATACGCAGTATTTT.

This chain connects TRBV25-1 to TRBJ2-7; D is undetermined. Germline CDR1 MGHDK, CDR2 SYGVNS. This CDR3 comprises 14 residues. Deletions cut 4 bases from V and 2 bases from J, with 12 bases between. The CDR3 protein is CASSGTSVAYEQYF. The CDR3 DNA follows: TGTGCCAGCAGTGGTACGAGCGTAGCCTACGAGCAGTACTTC.

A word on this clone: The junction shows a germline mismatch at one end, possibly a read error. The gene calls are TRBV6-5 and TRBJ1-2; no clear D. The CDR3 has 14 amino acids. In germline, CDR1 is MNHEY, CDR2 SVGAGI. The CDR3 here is CATSDPNGVFGYTF. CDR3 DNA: TGTGCCACCAGTGATCCCAACGGGGTTTTTGGCTACACCTTC.

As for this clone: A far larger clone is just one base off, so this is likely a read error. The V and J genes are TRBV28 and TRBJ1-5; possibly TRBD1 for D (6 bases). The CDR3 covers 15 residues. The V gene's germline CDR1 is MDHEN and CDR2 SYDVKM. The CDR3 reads CASIFLLGGAQPHHF. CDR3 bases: TGTGCCAGCATTTTCCTTCTGGGGGGGGCTCAGCCCCATCATTTT. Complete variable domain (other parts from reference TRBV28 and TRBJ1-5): DVKVTQSSRYLVKRTGEKVFLECVQDMDHENMFWYRQDPGLGLRLIYFSYDVKMKEKGDIPEGYSVSREKKERFSLILESASTNQTSMYLCASIFLLGGAQPHHFGDGTRLSIL.

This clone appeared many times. The CDR3 is CASSQLPLNEQFF. The CDR3 DNA reads TGTGCCAGCAGCCAACTACCCTTGAATGAGCAGTTCTTC. The gene calls are TRBV5-5 and TRBJ2-1; D not certain. CDR3 length: 13 amino acids. Germline CDR1 is SGHKS and CDR2 is YYEKEE (reference sequence). Deletions cut 4 bases from V and 7 bases from J, with 12 bases between.

In DNA, the CDR3 is TGTGCCAGCAGTGGACTACAGGGGTCAGCAGATACGCAGTATTTT. Translating gives CASSGLQGSADTQYF. This chain joins TRBV25-1 and TRBJ2-3; 7 positions match TRBD1. This CDR3 comprises 15 residues. Per the germline V gene, CDR1 is MGHDK and CDR2 is SYGVNS. With 4 bases clipped from V and 4 bases from J, the junction kept 8 bases outside the gene matches.

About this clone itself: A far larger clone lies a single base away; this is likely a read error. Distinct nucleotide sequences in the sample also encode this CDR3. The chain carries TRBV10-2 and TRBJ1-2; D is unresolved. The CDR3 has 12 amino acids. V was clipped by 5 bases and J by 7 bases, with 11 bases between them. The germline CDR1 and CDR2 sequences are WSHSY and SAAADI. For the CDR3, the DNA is TGCGCCAGCAGTTACGTCGGAGTTGGCTACACCTTC. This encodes CASSYVGVGYTF.

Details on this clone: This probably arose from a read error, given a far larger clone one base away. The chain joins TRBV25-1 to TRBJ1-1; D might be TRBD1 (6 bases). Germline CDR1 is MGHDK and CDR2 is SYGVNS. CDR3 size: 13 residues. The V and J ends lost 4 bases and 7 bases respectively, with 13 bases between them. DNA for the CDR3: TGTGCCAGCAGTGTATGGGGGCTCGGTGAAGCTTTCTTT. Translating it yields CASSVWGLGEAFF.

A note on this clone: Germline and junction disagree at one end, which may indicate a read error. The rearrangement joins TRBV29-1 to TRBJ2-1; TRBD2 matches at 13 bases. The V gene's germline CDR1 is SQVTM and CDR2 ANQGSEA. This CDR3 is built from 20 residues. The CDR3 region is CSVGGTGSGTSGAYSYNEIF. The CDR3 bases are TGCAGTGTAGGAGGGACAGGGTCCGGGACTAGCGGGGCATACTCCTACAATGAGATCTTC.

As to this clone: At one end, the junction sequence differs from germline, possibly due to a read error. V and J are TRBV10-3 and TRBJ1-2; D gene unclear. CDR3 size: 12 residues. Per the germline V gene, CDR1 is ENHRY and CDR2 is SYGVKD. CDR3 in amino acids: CASSYVGVGYTF. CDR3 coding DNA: TGTGCCAGCAGTTACGTCGGAGTTGGCTACACCTTC.

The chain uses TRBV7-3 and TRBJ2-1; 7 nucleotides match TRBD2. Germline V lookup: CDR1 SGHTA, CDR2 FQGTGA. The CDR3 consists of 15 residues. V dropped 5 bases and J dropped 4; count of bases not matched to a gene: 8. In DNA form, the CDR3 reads TGTGCCAGCAGCCACCTGGGCGGGAGTTACAATGAGCAGTTCTTC. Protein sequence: CASSHLGGSYNEQFF.

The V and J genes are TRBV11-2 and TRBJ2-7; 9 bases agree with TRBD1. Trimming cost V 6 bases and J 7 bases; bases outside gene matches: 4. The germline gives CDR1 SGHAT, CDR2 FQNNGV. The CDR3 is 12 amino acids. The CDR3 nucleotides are TGTGCCAGCAGGGCCGGGACAGGGGAGCAGTACTTC. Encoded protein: CASRAGTGEQYF.

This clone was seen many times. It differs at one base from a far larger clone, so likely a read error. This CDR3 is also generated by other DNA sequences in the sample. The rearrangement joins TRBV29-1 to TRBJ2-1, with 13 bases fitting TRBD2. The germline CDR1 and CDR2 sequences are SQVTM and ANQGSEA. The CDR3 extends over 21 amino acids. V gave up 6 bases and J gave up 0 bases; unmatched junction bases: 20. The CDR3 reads CSVGGTVSGTSGAYSYNEQFF. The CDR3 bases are TGCAGCGTAGGAGGGACAGTGTCCGGGACTAGCGGGGCATACTCCTACAATGAGCAGTTCTTC.

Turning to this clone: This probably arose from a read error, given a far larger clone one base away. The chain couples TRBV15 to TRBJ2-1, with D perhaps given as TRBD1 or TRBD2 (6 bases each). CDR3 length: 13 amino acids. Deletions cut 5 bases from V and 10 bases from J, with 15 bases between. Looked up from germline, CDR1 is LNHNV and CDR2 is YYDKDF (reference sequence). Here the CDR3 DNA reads TGTGCCACCAGCGTTCTCGGGGGCTACGAGCAGTTCTTC. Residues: CATSVLGGYEQFF.

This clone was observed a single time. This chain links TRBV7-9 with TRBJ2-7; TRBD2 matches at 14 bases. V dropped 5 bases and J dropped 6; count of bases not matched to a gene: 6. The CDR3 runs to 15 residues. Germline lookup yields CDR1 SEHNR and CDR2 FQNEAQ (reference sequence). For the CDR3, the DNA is TGTGCCAGCAGCACCGGGACTAGCGGGAGTTCCGAGCAGTACTTC. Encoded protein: CASSTGTSGSSEQYF.

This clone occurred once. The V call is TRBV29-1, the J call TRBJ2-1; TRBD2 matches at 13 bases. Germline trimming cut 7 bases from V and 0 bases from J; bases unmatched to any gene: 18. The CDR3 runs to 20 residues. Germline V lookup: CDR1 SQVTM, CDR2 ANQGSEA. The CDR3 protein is CSGGTGSGTSGAYSYNEQFF. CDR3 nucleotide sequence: TGCAGCGGAGGGACAGGGTCCGGGACTAGCGGGGCATACTCCTACAATGAGCAGTTCTTC.

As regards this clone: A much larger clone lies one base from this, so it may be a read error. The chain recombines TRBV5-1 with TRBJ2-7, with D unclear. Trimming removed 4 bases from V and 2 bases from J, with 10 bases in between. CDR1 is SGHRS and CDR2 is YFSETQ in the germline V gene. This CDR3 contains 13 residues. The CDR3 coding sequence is TGCGCCAGCAGCCAAGATGCGGCCTACGAGCAGTACTTC. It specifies CASSQDAAYEQYF.

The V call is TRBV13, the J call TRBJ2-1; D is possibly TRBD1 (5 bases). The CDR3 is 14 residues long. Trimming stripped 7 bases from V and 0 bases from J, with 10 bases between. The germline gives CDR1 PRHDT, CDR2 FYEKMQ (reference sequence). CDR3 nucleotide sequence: TGTGCCAGCACGACAGCGAGCTCCTACAATGAGCAGTTCTTC. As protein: CASTTASSYNEQFF.

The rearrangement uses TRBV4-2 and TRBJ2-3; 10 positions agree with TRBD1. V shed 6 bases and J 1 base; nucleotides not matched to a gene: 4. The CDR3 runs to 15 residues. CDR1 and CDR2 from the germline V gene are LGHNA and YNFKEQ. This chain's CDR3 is CASRAGTGGTDTQYF. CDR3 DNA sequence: TGTGCCAGCAGGGCCGGGACAGGGGGCACAGATACGCAGTATTTT.

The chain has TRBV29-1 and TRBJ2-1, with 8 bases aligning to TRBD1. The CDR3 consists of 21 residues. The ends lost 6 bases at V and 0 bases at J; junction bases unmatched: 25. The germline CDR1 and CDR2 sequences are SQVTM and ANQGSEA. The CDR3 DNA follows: TGCAGCGTAGGATGGACAGGGTCCGGGACTTGCGGGTCATACTCCTACAATGAGCAGTTCTTC. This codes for CSVGWTGSGTCGSYSYNEQFF.

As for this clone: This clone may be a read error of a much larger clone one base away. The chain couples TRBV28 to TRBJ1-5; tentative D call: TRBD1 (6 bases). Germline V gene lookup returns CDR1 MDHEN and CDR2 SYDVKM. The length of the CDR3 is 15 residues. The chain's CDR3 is CACSFLLGGALPQHF. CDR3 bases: TGTGCCTGCAGTTTCCTTCTGGGGGGGGCTCTGCCCCAGCATTTT. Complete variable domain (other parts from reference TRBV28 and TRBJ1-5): DVKVTQSSRYLVKRTGEKVFLECVQDMDHENMFWYRQDPGLGLRLIYFSYDVKMKEKGDIPEGYSVSREKKERFSLILESASTNQTSMYLCACSFLLGGALPQHFGDGTRLSIL.

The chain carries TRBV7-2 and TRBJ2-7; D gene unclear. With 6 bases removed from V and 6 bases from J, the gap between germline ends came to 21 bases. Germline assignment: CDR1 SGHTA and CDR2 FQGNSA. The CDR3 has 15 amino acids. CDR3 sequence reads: CASSSLHGSASEQYF. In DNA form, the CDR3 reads TGTGCCAGCAGTTCTCTCCATGGAAGCGCCTCCGAGCAGTACTTC.

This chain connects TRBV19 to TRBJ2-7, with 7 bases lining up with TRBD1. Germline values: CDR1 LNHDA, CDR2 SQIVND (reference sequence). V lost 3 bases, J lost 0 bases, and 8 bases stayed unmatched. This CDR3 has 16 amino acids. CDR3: CASSIPLRDSSYEQYF. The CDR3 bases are TGTGCCAGTAGTATTCCTCTCCGGGACAGCTCCTACGAGCAGTACTTC. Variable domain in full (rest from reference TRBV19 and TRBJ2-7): DGGITQSPKYLFRKEGQNVTLSCEQNLNHDAMYWYRQDPGQGLRLIYYSQIVNDFQKGDIAEGYSVSREKKESFPLTVTSAQKNPTAFYLCASSIPLRDSSYEQYFGPGTRLTVT.

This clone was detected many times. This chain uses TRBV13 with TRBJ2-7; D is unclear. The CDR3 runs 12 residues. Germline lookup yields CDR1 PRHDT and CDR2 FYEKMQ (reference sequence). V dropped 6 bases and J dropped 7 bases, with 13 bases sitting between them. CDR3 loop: CASRPQTGEQYF. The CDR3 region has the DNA TGTGCCAGCAGACCCCAGACCGGGGAGCAGTACTTC.

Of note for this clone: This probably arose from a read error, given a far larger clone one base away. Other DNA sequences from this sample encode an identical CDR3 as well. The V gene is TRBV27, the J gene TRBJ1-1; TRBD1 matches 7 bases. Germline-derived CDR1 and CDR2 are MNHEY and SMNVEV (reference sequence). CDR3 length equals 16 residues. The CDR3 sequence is CASSFLGQTMNSEAFF. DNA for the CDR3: TGTGCCAGCAGTTTTCTGGGACAGACAATGAACTCTGAAGCTTTCTTT.

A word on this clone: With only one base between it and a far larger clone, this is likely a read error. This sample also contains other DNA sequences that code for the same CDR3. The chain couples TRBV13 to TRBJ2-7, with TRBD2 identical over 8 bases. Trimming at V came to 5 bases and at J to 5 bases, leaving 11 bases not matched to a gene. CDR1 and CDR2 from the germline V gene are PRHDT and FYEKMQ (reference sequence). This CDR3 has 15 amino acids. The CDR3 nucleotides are TGTGCCAGCAGCCAACCCTTAGCGGGATCCCACGAGCAGTACTTC. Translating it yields CASSQPLAGSHEQYF. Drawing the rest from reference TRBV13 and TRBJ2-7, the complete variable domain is AAGVIQSPRHLIKEKRETATLKCYPIPRHDTVYWYQQGPGQDPQFLISFYEKMQSDKGSIPDRFSAQQFSDYHSELNMSSLELGDSALYFCASSQPLAGSHEQYFGPGTRLTVT.

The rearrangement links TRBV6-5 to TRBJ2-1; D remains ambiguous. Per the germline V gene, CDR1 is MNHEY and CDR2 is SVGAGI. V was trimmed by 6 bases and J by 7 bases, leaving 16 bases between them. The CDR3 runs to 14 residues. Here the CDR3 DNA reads TGTGCCAGCAGCCAAGTACTGACAATGAATGAGCAGTTCTTC. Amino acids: CASSQVLTMNEQFF.